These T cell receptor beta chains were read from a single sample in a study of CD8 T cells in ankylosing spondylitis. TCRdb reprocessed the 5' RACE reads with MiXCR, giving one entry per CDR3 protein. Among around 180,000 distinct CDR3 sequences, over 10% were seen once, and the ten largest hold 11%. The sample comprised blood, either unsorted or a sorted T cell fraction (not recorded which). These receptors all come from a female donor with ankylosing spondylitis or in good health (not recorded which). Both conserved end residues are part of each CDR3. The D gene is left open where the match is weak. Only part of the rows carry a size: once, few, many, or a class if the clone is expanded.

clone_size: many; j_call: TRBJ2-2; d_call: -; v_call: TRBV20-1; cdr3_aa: CSARSSGRTGNTGELFF; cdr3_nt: TGCAGTGCCAGGAGTAGCGGAAGGACAGGGAACACCGGGGAGCTGTTTTTT
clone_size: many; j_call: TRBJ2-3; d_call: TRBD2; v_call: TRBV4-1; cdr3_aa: CASSYGLAGAADTQYF; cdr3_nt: TGCGCCAGCAGCTACGGACTAGCGGGAGCTGCAGATACGCAGTATTTT
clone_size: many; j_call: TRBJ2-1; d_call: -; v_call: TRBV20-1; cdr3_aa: CSAREPRAWAGEQFF; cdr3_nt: TGCAGTGCTAGAGAGCCTCGGGCTTGGGCCGGGGAGCAGTTCTTC
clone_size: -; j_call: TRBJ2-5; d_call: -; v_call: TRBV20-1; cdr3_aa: CSARPGTQQETQYF; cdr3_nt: TGCAGTGCTCGTCCCGGGACCCAACAAGAGACCCAGTACTTC
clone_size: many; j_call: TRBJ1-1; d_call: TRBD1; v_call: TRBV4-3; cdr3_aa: CASSQVQGVAHTEAFF; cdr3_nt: TGCGCCAGCAGCCAAGTCCAGGGGGTGGCACACACTGAAGCTTTCTTT
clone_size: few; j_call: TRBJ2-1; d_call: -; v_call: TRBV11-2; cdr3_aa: CASSLGGADEQFF; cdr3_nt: TGTGCCAGCAGCTTGGGGGGGGCTGATGAGCAGTTCTTC
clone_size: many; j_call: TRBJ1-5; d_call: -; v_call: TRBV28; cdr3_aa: CASSPARLLSNQPQHF; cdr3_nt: TGTGCCAGCAGCCCCGCAAGACTCTTGAGCAATCAGCCCCAGCATTTT
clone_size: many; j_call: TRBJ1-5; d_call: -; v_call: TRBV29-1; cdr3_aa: CSHVAPEGQPQHF; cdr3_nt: TGCAGCCACGTGGCACCTGAGGGGCAGCCCCAGCATTTT
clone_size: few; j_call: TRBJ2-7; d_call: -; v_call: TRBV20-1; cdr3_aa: CSASDLISYEQYF; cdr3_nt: TGCAGTGCCTCAGACCTTATCTCCTACGAGCAGTACTTC
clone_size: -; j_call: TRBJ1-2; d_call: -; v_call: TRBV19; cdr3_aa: CASSINIWQTAGYTF; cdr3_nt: TGTGCCAGTAGTATTAATATATGGCAGACGGCTGGCTACACCTTC
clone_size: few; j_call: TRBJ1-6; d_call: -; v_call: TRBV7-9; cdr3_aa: CASSESRGGFSPLHF; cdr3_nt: TGTGCCAGCAGCGAGAGCAGGGGCGGGTTCTCACCCCTCCACTTT
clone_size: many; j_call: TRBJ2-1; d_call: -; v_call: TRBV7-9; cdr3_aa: CASSSKAGTYNEQFF; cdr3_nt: TGTGCCAGCAGCTCTAAAGCCGGGACTTACAATGAGCAGTTCTTC
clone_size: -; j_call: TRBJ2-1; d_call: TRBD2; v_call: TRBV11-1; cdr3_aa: CASRDPGLAGLSYNEQFF; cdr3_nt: TGTGCCAGCAGGGATCCGGGACTAGCGGGCCTCTCCTACAATGAGCAGTTCTTC
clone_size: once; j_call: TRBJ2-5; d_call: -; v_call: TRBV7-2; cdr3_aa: CASSLMTPPETQYF; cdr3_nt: TGTGCCAGCAGCCTAATGACGCCCCCAGAGACCCAGTACTTC
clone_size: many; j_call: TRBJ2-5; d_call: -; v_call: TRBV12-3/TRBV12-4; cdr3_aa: CASSPDETQYF; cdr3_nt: TGTGCCAGCAGCCCAGATGAGACCCAGTACTTC
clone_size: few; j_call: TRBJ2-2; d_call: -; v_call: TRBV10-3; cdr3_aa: CAISERSDTGELFF; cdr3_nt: TGTGCCATCAGTGAACGGTCGGACACCGGGGAGCTGTTTTTT
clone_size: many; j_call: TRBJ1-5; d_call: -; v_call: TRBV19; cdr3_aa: CASSTAGASNQPQHF; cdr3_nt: TGTGCCAGTAGCACCGCCGGGGCTAGCAATCAGCCCCAGCATTTT
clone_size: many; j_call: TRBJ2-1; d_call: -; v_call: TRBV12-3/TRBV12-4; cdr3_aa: CASSSFADNEQFF; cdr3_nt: TGTGCCAGCAGTTCCTTCGCGGACAATGAGCAGTTCTTC
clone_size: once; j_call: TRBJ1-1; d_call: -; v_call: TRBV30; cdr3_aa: CAWLEQGWTEAFF; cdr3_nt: TGTGCCTGGTTGGAACAGGGATGGACTGAAGCTTTCTTT
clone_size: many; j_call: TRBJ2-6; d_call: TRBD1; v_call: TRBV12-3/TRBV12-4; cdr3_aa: CASSQTGSGANVLTF; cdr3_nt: TGTGCCAGCAGCCAGACAGGGTCTGGGGCCAACGTCCTGACTTTC
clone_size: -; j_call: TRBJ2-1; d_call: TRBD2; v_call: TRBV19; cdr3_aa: CASRSGSIFNEQFF; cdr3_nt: TGTGCCAGCCGTAGCGGGAGTATCTTCAATGAGCAGTTCTTC
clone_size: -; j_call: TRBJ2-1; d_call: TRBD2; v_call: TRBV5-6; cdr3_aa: CASRDVGTTDEQFF; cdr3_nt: TGTGCCAGCAGGGACGTGGGGACTACCGATGAGCAGTTCTTC
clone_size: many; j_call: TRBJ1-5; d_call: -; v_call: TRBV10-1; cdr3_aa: CASNPEGVSNQPQHF; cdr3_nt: TGCGCCAGCAACCCGGAGGGCGTTAGCAATCAGCCCCAGCATTTT
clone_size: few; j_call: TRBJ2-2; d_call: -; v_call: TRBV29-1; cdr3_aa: CSVWITGELFF; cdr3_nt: TGCAGCGTTTGGATAACCGGGGAGCTGTTTTTT
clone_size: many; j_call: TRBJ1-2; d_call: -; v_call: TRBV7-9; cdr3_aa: CASSPGAYGYTF; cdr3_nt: TGTGCCAGCAGCCCTGGTGCCTATGGCTACACCTTC
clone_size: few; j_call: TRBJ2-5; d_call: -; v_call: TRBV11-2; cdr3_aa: CASSLGGGGKTQYF; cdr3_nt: TGTGCCAGCAGCTTAGGTGGGGGAGGAAAGACCCAGTACTTC